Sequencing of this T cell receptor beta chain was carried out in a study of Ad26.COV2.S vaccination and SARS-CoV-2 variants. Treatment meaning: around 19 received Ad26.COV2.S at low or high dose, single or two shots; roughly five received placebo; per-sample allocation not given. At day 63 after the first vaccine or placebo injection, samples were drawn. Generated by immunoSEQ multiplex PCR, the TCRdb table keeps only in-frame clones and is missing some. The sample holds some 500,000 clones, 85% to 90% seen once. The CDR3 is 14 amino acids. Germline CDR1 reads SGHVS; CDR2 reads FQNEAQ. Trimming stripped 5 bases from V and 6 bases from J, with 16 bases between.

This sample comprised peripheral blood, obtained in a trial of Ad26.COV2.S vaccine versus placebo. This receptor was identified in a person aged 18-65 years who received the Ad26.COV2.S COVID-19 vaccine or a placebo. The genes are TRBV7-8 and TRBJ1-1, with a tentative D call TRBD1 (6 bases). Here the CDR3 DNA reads TGTGCCAGCAGCCCTAGAGGGGGGGGTTCTGAAGCTTTCTTT. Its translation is CASSPRGGGSEAFF.